Sequencing of this T cell receptor beta chain was carried out in a study of blood T cell repertoires in COVID-19. Clones were read by immunoSEQ multiplex PCR, and TCRdb kept only the in-frame ones, dropping some. The table lists about 200,000 clones, 85% of them singletons, with over 15% in the top ten. Germline V gene sequence: CDR1 SEHNR, CDR2 FQNEAQ (reference sequence). The V segment lost 5 bases and the J segment 4 bases; nucleotides outside the gene matches: 7. CDR3 length: 15 amino acids. Cohort assignment relied on participant-reported clinical history. The sample consisted of PBMCs or T cells enriched from blood (not recorded which). The source is a man aged 35 to 55 who had recovered from COVID-19. The V and J genes are TRBV7-9 and TRBJ2-7, with 11 bases matching TRBD1. The CDR3 region is CASSAGQGASYEQYF. In nucleotides, the CDR3 is TGTGCCAGCAGCGCCGGACAGGGGGCATCATACGAGCAGTACTTC.